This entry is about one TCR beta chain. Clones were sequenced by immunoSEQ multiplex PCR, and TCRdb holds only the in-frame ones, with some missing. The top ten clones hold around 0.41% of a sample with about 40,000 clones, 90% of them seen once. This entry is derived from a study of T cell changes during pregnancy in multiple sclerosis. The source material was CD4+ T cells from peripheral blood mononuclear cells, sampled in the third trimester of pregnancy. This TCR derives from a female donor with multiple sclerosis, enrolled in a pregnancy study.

This CDR3 is CASSPQQGLGGYTF. For the CDR3, the DNA is TGTGCCAGCTCACCGCAACAGGGGCTGGGTGGCTACACCTTC. This rearrangement joins TRBV18 to TRBJ1-2, with 7 bases lining up with TRBD1. V was clipped by 3 bases and J by 7 bases; unmatched bases: 8. CDR1 is KGHSH and CDR2 is LQKENI in the germline V gene. The CDR3 totals 14 residues.